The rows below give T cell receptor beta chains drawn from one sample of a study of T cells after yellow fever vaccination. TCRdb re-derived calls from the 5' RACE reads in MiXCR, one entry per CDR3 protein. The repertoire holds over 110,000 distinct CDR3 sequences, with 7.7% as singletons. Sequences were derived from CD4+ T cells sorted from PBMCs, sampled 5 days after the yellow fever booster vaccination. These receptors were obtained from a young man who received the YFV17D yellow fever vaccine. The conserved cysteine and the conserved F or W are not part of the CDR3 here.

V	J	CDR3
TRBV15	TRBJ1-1	ATSRGVGGPEAF
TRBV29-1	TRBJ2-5	SVVRQQRETQY
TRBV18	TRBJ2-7	ASSPSTGFYEQY
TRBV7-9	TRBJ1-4	ASSTRDTQNEKLF
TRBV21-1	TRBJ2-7	ASSKGGGTSGYEQY
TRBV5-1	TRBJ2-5	ASSWGDRTQY
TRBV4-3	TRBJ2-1	ASSQDRWLAGEQF
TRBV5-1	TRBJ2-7	ASSPTGTSAYEQY
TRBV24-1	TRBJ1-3	ATSEGGQGTGNTIY
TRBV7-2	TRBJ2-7	ASSPLGGRDEQY
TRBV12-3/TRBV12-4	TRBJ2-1	ASSLAGINEQF
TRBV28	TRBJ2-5	ASSMTGGAETQY
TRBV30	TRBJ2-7	AWTQMGTQPTYEQY
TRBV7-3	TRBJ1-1	ASSLRGNTEAF
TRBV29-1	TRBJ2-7	SVTGTGPYEQY
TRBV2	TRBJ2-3	ASMASGDTQY
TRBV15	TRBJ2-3	ATRVKGLTDTQY
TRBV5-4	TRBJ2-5	ASHQGHKETQY
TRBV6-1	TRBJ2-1	ASKRTATYNEQF
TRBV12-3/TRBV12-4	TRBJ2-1	ASSRDYNEQF
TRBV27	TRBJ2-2	ASYPIAFLAIGTGELF
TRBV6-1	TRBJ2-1	ATVSASSYNEQF
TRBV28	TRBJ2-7	ASGPTHVSNEQY
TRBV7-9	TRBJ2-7	ASSPRSAYEQY
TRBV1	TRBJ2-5	TSSRTSGSGETQY
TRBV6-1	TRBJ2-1	ASSLGHYNEQF
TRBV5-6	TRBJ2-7	ASGPDRASYEQY
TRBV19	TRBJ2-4	ASTLSLTGIAKNIQY
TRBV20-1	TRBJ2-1	SARSSGARGYNEQF
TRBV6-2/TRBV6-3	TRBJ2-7	ASSYSWEGEQY
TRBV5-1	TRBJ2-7	ASSLESGLTVSYEQY
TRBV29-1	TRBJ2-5	SVETSAVGGAQY
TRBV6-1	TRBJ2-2	ASKGSNTGELF